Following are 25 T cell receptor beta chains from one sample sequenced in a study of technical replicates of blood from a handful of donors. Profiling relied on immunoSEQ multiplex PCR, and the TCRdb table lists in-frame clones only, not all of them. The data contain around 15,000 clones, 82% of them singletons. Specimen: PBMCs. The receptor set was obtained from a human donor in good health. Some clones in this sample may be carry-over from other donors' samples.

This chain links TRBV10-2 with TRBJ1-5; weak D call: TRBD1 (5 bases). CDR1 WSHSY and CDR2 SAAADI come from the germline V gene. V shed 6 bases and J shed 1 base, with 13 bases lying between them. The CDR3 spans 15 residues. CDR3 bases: TGCGCCAGCAGAGGGAGGGGCTTGAGCAATCAGCCCCAGCATTTT. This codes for CASRGRGLSNQPQHF.

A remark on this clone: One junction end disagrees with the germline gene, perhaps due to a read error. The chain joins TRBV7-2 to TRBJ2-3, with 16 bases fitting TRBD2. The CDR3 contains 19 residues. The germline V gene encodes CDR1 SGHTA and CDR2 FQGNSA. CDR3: CASSNSGLAGGRYTNTQYF. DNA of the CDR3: TGTGCCAGCAGCAATTCGGGACTAGCGGGAGGGCGTTACACAAATACGCAGTATTTT.

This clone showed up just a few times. The CDR3 DNA reads TGTGCCAGCAGCGTCACGAGTAGCGGGGACTACAATGAGCAGTTCTTC. Amino acid sequence: CASSVTSSGDYNEQFF. The J gene is TRBJ2-1, the V gene TRBV9, with 8 bases identical to TRBD2. J lost 3 bases, V lost 2 bases, and 7 bases had no gene match. The CDR3 spans 16 residues. Per germline, CDR1 SGDLS and CDR2 YYNGEE.

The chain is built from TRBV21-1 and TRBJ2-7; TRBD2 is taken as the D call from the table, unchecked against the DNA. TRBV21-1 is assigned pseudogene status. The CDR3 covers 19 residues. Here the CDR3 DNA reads TGTGCCAGCAGCAAAGAAGCAGAAGCGGGAGAGGGTTCGGGCTACGAGCAGTACTTC. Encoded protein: CASSKEAEAGEGSGYEQYF.

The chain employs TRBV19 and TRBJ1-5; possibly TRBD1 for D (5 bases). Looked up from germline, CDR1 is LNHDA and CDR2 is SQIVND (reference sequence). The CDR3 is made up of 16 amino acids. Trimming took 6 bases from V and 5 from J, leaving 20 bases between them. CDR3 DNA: TGTGCCAGTAGAGACCCCAGGTCCCGGGGGGATCAGCCCCAGCATTTT. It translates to CASRDPRSRGDQPQHF.

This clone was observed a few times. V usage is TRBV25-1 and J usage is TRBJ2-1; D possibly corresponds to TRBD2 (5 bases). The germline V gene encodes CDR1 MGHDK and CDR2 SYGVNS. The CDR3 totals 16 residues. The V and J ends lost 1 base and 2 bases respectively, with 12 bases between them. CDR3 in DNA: TGTGCCAGCAGTGAATTAACAGCGGCAGCCTACAATGAGCAGTTCTTC. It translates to CASSELTAAAYNEQFF.

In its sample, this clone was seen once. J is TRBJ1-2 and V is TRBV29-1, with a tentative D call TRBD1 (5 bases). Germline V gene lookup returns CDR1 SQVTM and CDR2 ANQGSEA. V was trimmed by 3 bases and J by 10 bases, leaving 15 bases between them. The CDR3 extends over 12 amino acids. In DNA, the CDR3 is TGCAGCGTTGAGCGGGGCCCACGATTCTACACCTTC. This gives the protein CSVERGPRFYTF.

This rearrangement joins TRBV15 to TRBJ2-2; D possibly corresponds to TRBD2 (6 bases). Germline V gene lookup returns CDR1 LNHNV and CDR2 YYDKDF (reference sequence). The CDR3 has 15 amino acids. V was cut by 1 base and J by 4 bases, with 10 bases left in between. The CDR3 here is CATSRGEVGTGELFF. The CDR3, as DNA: TGTGCCACCAGCAGAGGGGAGGTGGGCACCGGGGAGCTGTTTTTT.

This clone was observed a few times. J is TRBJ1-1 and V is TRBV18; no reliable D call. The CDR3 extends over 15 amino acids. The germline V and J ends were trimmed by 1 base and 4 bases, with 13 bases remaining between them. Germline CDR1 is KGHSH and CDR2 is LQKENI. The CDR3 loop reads CASSPRLVSGTEAFF. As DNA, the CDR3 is TGTGCCAGCTCACCACGGTTGGTGAGCGGCACTGAAGCTTTCTTT.

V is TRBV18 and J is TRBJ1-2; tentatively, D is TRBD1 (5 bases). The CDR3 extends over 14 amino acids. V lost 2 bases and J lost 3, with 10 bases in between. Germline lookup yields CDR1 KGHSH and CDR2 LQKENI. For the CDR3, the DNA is TGTGCCAGCTCACCAGGACAAGAAGACTATGGCTACACCTTC. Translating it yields CASSPGQEDYGYTF. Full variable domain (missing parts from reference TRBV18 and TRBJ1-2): NAGVMQNPRHLVRRRGQEARLRCSPMKGHSHVYWYRQLPEEGLKFMVYLQKENIIDESGMPKERFSAEFPKEGPSILRIQQVVRGDSAAYFCASSPGQEDYGYTFGSGTRLTVV.

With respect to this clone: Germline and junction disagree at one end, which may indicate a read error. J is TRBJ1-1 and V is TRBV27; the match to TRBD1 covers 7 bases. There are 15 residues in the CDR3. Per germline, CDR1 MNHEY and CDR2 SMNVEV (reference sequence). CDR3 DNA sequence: TGTGCCAGCAGTTCCCTGGACAGGCTGGCAACTGAGGCTTTCTTT. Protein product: CASSSLDRLATEAFF.

CDR3 coding DNA: TGTGCCAGCTCACCGACTAGCGGCACATACGAGCAGTACTTC. Residues: CASSPTSGTYEQYF. The chain uses TRBV18 and TRBJ2-7; TRBD2 matches 9 bases. CDR3 length: 14 amino acids. Germline V gene sequence: CDR1 KGHSH, CDR2 LQKENI. V lost 3 bases, J lost 4 bases, and 4 bases stayed unmatched.

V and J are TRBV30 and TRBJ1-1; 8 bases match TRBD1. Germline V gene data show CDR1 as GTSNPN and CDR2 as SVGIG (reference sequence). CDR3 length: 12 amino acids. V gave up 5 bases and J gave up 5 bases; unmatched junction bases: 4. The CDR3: CAWGRGLTEAFF. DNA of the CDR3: TGTGCCTGGGGCAGGGGGCTTACTGAAGCTTTCTTT.

As DNA, the CDR3 is TGCGCCAGCAGCCAAGGACTAGCGCTGAGCTCCTACAATGAGCAGTTCTTC. As protein: CASSQGLALSSYNEQFF. The chain has TRBV4-1 and TRBJ2-1; TRBD2 matches at 8 bases. Germline lookup yields CDR1 MGHRA and CDR2 YSYEKL. The CDR3 has 17 amino acids. The V segment lost 1 base and the J segment 0 bases; nucleotides outside the gene matches: 5.

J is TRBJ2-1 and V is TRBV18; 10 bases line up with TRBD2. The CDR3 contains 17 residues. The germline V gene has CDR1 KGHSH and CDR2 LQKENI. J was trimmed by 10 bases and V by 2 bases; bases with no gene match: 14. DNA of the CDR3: TGTGCCAGCTCACCAGGGACTAGCGCGGTGGGGATGGGAGAGCAGTTCTTC. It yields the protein CASSPGTSAVGMGEQFF.

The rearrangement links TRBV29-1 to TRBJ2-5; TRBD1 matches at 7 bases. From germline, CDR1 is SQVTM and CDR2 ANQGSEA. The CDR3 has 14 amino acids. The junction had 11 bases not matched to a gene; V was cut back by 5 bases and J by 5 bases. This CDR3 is CSVTPTTGLETQYF. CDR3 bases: TGCAGCGTTACCCCCACGACAGGGTTGGAGACCCAGTACTTC.

CDR3: CAISRGGAGGASNEKLFF. The CDR3 nucleotides are TGTGCCATCAGCCGTGGCGGGGCAGGGGGCGCTTCTAATGAAAAACTGTTTTTT. The genes are TRBV10-3 and TRBJ1-4; 8 nucleotides match TRBD1. CDR1 and CDR2 (germline): ENHRY, SYGVKD. This CDR3 is 18 amino acids long. The V and J ends lost 6 bases and 3 bases, in that order; junction bases with no gene match: 15.

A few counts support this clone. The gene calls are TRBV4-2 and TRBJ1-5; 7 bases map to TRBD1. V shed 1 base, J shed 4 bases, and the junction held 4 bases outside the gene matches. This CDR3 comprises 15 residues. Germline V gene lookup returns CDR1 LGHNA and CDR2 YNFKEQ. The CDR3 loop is CASSQVPGQNQPQHF. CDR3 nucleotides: TGTGCCAGCAGCCAAGTTCCGGGACAGAATCAGCCCCAGCATTTT.

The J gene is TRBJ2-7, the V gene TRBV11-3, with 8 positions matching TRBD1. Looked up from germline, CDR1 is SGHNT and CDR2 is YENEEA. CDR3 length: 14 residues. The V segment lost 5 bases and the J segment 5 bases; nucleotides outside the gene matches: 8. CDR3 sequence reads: CASSRRTGSNEQYF. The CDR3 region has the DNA TGTGCCAGCAGCCGAAGGACAGGGTCTAACGAGCAGTACTTC. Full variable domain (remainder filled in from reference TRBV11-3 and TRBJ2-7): EAGVVQSPRYKIIEKKQPVAFWCNPISGHNTLYWYLQNLGQGPELLIRYENEEAVDDSQLPKDRFSAERLKGVDSTLKIQPAELGDSAVYLCASSRRTGSNEQYFGPGTRLTVT.

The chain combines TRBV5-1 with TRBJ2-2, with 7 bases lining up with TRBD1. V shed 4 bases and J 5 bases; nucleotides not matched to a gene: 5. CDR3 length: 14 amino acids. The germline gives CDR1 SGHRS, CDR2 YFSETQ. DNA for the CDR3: TGCGCCAGCAGCACCAAGGACAGGACCGGGGAGCTGTTTTTT. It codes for CASSTKDRTGELFF.

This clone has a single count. The CDR3 here is CASSPTSGGTDTQYF. DNA of the CDR3: TGTGCCAGCTCACCCACTAGCGGGGGCACAGATACGCAGTATTTT. This rearrangement joins TRBV18 to TRBJ2-3; 10 bases map to TRBD2. The germline V gene has CDR1 KGHSH and CDR2 LQKENI. The CDR3 has 15 amino acids. V lost 3 bases and J lost 1; bases outside the gene matches: 1.

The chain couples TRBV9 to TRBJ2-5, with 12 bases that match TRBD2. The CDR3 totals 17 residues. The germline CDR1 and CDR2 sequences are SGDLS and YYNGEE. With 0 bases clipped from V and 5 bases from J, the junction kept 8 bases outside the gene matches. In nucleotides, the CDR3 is TGTGCCAGCAGCGTAGGTCTAGCGGGAGGGTCGGGGGAGACCCAGTACTTC. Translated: CASSVGLAGGSGETQYF.

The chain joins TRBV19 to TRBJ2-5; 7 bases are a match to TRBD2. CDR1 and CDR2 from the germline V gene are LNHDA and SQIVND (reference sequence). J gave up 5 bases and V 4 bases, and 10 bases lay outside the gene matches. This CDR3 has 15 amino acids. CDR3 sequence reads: CASSTGTTLGETQYF. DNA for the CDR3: TGTGCCAGTAGTACCGGGACTACTCTGGGGGAGACCCAGTACTTC.

The CDR3 protein is CASGLAGLDIQYF. DNA of the CDR3: TGTGCTAGTGGTTTGGCGGGATTGGACATTCAGTACTTC. The chain carries TRBV12-5 and TRBJ2-4; D is perhaps TRBD2 (5 bases). The V end lost 1 base, the J end lost 8 bases, and 9 bases lay between the germline ends. The CDR3 spans 13 residues. CDR1 is LGHNT, CDR2 FRNRAP, per germline.

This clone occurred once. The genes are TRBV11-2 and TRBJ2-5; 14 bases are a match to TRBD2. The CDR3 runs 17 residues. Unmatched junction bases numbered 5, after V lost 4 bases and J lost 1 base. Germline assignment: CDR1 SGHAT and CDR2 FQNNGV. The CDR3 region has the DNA TGTGCCAGCAGCTCCGGACTAGCGGGGGGATTCCAAGAGACCCAGTACTTC. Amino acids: CASSSGLAGGFQETQYF.